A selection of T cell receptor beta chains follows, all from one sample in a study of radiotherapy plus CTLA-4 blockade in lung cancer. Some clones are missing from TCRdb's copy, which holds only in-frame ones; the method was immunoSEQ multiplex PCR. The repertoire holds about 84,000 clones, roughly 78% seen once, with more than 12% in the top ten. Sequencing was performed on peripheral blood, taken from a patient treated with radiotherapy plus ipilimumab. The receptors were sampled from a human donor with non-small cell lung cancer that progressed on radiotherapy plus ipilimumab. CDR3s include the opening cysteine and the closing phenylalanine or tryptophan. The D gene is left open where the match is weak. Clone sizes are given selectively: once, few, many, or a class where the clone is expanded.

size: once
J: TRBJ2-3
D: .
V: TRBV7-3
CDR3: CASSPRFTHDSPDTQYF
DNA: TGTGCCAGCAGCCCGAGATTCACCCATGACAGCCCCGATACGCAGTATTTT

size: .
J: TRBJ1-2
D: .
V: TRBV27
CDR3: CASSLTGGRYGYTF
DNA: TGTGCCAGCAGTTTAACTGGGGGCCGGTATGGCTACACCTTC

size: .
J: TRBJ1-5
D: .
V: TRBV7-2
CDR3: CASSLDQDFNQPQHF
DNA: TGTGCCAGCAGCTTAGATCAAGACTTCAATCAGCCCCAGCATTTT

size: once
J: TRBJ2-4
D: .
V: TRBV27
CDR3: CASSLSPDHRGLAKNIQYF
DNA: TGTGCCAGCAGTTTATCTCCCGACCATCGGGGGCTAGCCAAAAACATTCAGTACTTC

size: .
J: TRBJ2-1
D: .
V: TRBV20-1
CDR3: CSARDRREQFF
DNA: TGCAGTGCTAGAGATAGACGGGAGCAGTTCTTC

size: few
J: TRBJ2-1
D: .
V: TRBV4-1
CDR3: CASSQAGGSSYNEQFF
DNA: TGCGCCAGCAGCCAAGCAGGGGGGAGCTCCTACAATGAGCAGTTCTTC

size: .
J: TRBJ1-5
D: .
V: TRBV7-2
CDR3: CASSSRGVGNQPQHF
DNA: TGTGCCAGCAGCAGCAGAGGGGTAGGCAATCAGCCCCAGCATTTT

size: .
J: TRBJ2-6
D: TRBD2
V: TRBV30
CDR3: CALPGGSANVLTF
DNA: TGTGCCCTCCCCGGGGGGAGTGCCAACGTCCTGACTTTC

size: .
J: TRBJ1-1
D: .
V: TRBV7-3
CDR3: CASSFQGRTEAFF
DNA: TGTGCCAGCAGCTTTCAGGGTAGAACTGAAGCTTTCTTT

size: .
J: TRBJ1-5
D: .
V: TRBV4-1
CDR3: CASSQETARRMPQHF
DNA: TGCGCCAGCAGCCAAGAAACTGCACGGCGGATGCCCCAGCATTTT

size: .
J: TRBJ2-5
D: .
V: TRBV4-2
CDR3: CASSQDRRETQYF
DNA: TGTGCCAGCAGCCAAGACCGACGAGAGACCCAGTACTTC

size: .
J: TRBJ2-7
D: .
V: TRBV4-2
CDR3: CASSYQQTADYEQYF
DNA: TGTGCCAGCAGCTATCAACAGACAGCCGACTACGAGCAGTACTTC

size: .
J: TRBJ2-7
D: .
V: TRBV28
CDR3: CASSSAYEQYF
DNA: TGTGCCAGCAGTTCTGCCTACGAGCAGTACTTC

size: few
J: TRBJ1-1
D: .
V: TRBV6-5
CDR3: CASSYVKIPNTEAFF
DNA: TGTGCCAGCAGTTATGTCAAGATTCCCAACACTGAAGCTTTCTTT

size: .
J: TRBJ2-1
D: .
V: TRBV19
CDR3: CASNDVSYNEQFF
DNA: TGTGCCAGTAATGACGTCTCCTACAATGAGCAGTTCTTC

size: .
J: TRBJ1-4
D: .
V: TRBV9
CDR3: CASSVTGDPNEKLFF
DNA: TGTGCCAGCAGCGTAACCGGGGATCCTAATGAAAAACTGTTTTTT

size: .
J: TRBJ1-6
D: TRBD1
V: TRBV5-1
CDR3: CASSRQGYNSPLHF
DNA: TGCGCCAGCAGCCGACAGGGATATAATTCACCCCTCCACTTT

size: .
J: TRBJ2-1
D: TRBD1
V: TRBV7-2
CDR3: CASSPEGTGRYEQFF
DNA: TGTGCCAGCAGCCCAGAAGGGACAGGGAGGTATGAGCAGTTCTTC

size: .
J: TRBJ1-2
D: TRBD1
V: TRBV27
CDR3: CASSYSGDRNYGYTF
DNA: TGTGCCAGCAGTTACTCTGGGGACAGGAACTATGGCTACACCTTC

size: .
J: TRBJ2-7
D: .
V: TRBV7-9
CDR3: CASSSRQSYEQYF
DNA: TGTGCCAGCAGCTCTAGACAGTCCTACGAGCAGTACTTC

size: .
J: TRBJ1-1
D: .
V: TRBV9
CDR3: CASSVGHSNTEAFF
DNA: TGTGCCAGCAGCGTAGGGCACTCGAACACTGAAGCTTTCTTT

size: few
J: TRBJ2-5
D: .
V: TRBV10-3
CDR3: CAISDGAGYQETQYF
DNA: TGTGCCATCAGTGACGGAGCGGGTTACCAAGAGACCCAGTACTTC